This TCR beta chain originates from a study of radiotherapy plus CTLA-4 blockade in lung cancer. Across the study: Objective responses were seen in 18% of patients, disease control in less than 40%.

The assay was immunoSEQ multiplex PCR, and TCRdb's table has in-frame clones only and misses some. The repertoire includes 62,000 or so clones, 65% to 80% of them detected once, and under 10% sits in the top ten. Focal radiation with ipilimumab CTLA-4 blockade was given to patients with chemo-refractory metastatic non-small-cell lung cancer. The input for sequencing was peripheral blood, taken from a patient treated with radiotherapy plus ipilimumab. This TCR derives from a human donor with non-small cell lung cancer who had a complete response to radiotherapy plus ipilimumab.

In DNA form, the CDR3 reads TGTGCCTGGAGTGCCGGGCGTTCGGGGAACATTCAGTACTTC. Residues: CAWSAGRSGNIQYF. The chain carries TRBV30 and TRBJ2-4, with a weak D call TRBD2 (5 bases). Germline loops: CDR1 GTSNPN, CDR2 SVGIG (reference sequence). This CDR3 comprises 14 residues. The V end was cut by 1 base, the J end by 7 bases, with 14 bases between.